Below are 30 T cell receptor beta chains sequenced from a single sample in a study of T cell responses to AZD1222 COVID-19 vaccine (dated by TCRdb to the early 2020s). Library generation was performed with the immunoSEQ multiplex PCR assay. TCRdb mirrors the immuneACCESS table, restricted to in-frame sequences. Some clones are absent from its copies; in checked studies, under half trace to an unresolved V gene, and the reason for the others is unknown. In this sample the table shows roughly 93,000 clones, 80% to 90% of which occur a single time. The ten largest clonotypes hold around 1.6% of the sample. The sample's time point label is to be understood as: baseline before first vaccination. Sequenced here: peripheral blood, sampled on day 0 of AZD1222 vaccination. The receptors here all came from an adult in good health.

V gene TRBV3-1 (or the pseudogene TRBV3-2) combines with J gene TRBJ2-7; the match to TRBD1 covers 11 bases. The V gene end was trimmed by 3 bases and the J gene end by 6 bases; junction bases not matched to a gene: 7. Germline loops: CDR1 LGHDT, CDR2 YNNKEL (reference sequence). The CDR3 runs to 15 residues. The chain's CDR3 is CASSHWDRGKGEQYF. CDR3 nucleotides: TGTGCCAGCAGCCATTGGGACAGGGGGAAAGGCGAGCAGTACTTC.

This chain uses TRBV5-4 with TRBJ2-7; TRBD2 matches at 8 bases. The CDR3 is 15 amino acids. Losses at the gene ends were 4 bases for V and 1 base for J; bases not matched to a gene: 7. Germline V gene sequence: CDR1 SGHNT, CDR2 YYREEE (reference sequence). CDR3 nucleotide sequence: TGTGCCAGCAGCCTCGCGGGGGGCCGATCCTACGAGCAGTACTTC. This gives the protein CASSLAGGRSYEQYF.

The CDR3 region is CASSDSSYNSPLHF. Here the CDR3 DNA reads TGTGCCAGCAGCGATAGCTCCTATAATTCACCCCTCCACTTT. The chain employs TRBV14 and TRBJ1-6; D call uncertain. CDR1 is SGHDN and CDR2 is FVKESK in the germline V gene. The V end was cut by 5 bases, the J end by 0 bases, with 5 bases between. This CDR3 is built from 14 residues.

The V gene is TRBV6-4, the J gene TRBJ2-2, with D tentatively TRBD1 (6 bases). The CDR3 consists of 15 residues. V was shortened by 4 bases and J by 3 bases, with 12 bases between the two germline ends. The germline CDR1 and CDR2 sequences are MRHNA and SNTAGT. Here the CDR3 reads CASSAQGSHTGELFF. CDR3 bases: TGTGCCAGCAGTGCACAGGGATCGCACACCGGGGAGCTGTTTTTT.

This chain uses TRBV6-5 with TRBJ1-1; unclear D gene. Trimming took off 0 bases at V and 7 bases at J, with 15 bases between the two ends. The V gene's germline CDR1 is MNHEY and CDR2 SVGAGI. The CDR3 covers 15 residues. The CDR3 protein is CASSYSIRTRNEAFF. The CDR3 bases are TGTGCCAGCAGTTACTCCATTAGGACCCGGAATGAAGCTTTCTTT.

This chain uses TRBV30 with TRBJ2-7; D not resolved. The CDR3 runs 11 residues. Trimming removed 0 bases from V and 2 bases from J, with 2 bases in between. The germline V gene has CDR1 GTSNPN and CDR2 SVGIG (reference sequence). The CDR3 region is CAWSVAYEQYF. In nucleotides, the CDR3 is TGTGCCTGGAGTGTAGCCTACGAGCAGTACTTC.

The rearrangement joins TRBV3-1 (or the pseudogene TRBV3-2) to TRBJ1-1; no definite D call. The CDR3 is made up of 12 amino acids. The germline CDR1 and CDR2 sequences are LGHDT and YNNKEL (reference sequence). Trimming stripped 6 bases from V and 5 bases from J, with 10 bases between. The CDR3 nucleotides are TGTGCCAGCAGACGAGCGGGGACTGAAGCTTTCTTT. Residues: CASRRAGTEAFF.

This clone has only one observation. The CDR3 DNA sequence: TGTGCCAGCAGTCTAATATTTAACACTGAAGCTTTCTTT. It codes for CASSLIFNTEAFF. The rearrangement links TRBV28 to TRBJ1-1; no clear D gene. V lost 5 bases and J 2 bases, leaving 9 bases between the germline ends. This CDR3 has 13 amino acids. The germline V gene has CDR1 MDHEN and CDR2 SYDVKM. Full variable domain (rest looked up from reference TRBV28 and TRBJ1-1): DVKVTQSSRYLVKRTGEKVFLECVQDMDHENMFWYRQDPGLGLRLIYFSYDVKMKEKGDIPEGYSVSREKKERFSLILESASTNQTSMYLCASSLIFNTEAFFGQGTRLTVV.

The chain is built from TRBV25-1 and TRBJ2-7, with TRBD1 matching 7 bases. CDR1 and CDR2 (germline): MGHDK, SYGVNS. There are 14 residues in the CDR3. The trim removed 4 bases at V and 3 bases at J, leaving 6 bases unmatched. CDR3 nucleotides: TGTGCCAGCAGTGCCGCCGGGACAGTCTACGAGCAGTACTTC. Translating gives CASSAAGTVYEQYF.

This chain uses TRBV18 with TRBJ1-1; D unresolved. This CDR3 is built from 15 residues. Germline V gene lookup returns CDR1 KGHSH and CDR2 LQKENI. V was pared by 0 bases and J by 3 bases, with 11 bases between. The CDR3 sequence is CASSPPTGPDTEAFF. Here the CDR3 DNA reads TGTGCCAGCTCACCACCTACTGGGCCAGACACTGAAGCTTTCTTT. The whole variable domain, filled in from reference TRBV18 and TRBJ1-1, reads NAGVMQNPRHLVRRRGQEARLRCSPMKGHSHVYWYRQLPEEGLKFMVYLQKENIIDESGMPKERFSAEFPKEGPSILRIQQVVRGDSAAYFCASSPPTGPDTEAFFGQGTRLTVV.

This sequence joins TRBV7-8 and TRBJ1-1; D is possibly TRBD1 (6 bases). CDR3 length: 14 residues. V lost 4 bases and J lost 5, with 14 bases in between. Germline CDR1 SGHVS, CDR2 FQNEAQ. CDR3 bases: TGTGCCAGCAGCTCGCGGACAGAGGTTACTGAAGCTTTCTTT. This gives the protein CASSSRTEVTEAFF.

The CDR3 region has the DNA TGTGCCTGGAACCTCCAGGTGGACTATGGCTACACCTTC. Encoded protein: CAWNLQVDYGYTF. This chain joins TRBV30 and TRBJ1-2; D unclear. Trimming removed 4 bases at V and 3 bases at J, with 12 bases between. Germline V gives CDR1 GTSNPN, CDR2 SVGIG (reference sequence). The CDR3 length is 13 residues.

The CDR3 reads CASSLIAAVNQPQHF. CDR3 in DNA: TGTGCCAGCAGTTTAATTGCGGCGGTCAATCAGCCCCAGCATTTT. The chain has TRBV28 and TRBJ1-5; D not resolved. Trimming removed 2 bases at V and 3 bases at J, with 11 bases between. CDR3 size: 15 residues. Germline-derived CDR1 and CDR2 are MDHEN and SYDVKM.

V and J are TRBV2 and TRBJ1-2; D not resolved. This CDR3 contains 12 residues. Trimming shortened V by 6 bases and J by 2 bases, and 7 bases separated the two germline ends. Germline loops: CDR1 SNHLY, CDR2 FYNNEI. CDR3 nucleotides: TGTGCCAGCAGCGTCAGAAACTATGGCTACACCTTC. It yields the protein CASSVRNYGYTF.

The chain has TRBV5-1 and TRBJ2-7; TRBD2 matches at 10 bases. V trimming: 4 bases; J trimming: 4 bases; junction bases outside the gene matches: 5. This CDR3 spans 14 amino acids. Germline loops: CDR1 SGHRS, CDR2 YFSETQ. This CDR3 is CASSPGLAAYEQYF. The CDR3 DNA is TGCGCCAGCAGCCCTGGACTAGCGGCATACGAGCAGTACTTC.

The chain joins TRBV18 to TRBJ1-1, with TRBD1 identical over 9 bases. There are 16 residues in the CDR3. The V gene's germline CDR1 is KGHSH and CDR2 LQKENI. Losses at the gene ends were 2 bases for V and 1 base for J; bases not matched to a gene: 5. CDR3 sequence: CASSPGQGQWNTEAFF. The CDR3 coding sequence is TGTGCCAGCTCACCAGGACAGGGGCAATGGAACACTGAAGCTTTCTTT.

The chain employs TRBV4-1 and TRBJ1-5; D is unresolved. From germline, CDR1 is MGHRA and CDR2 YSYEKL. Trimming left V 1 base short and J 0 bases short, with 13 bases between. This CDR3 is built from 17 residues. CDR3 coding DNA: TGCGCCAGCAGCCAAGGAGGTCTCCTCTATAGCAATCAGCCCCAGCATTTT. It yields the protein CASSQGGLLYSNQPQHF.

The gene calls are TRBV7-8 and TRBJ2-7; D might be TRBD1 (5 bases). In germline, CDR1 is SGHVS, CDR2 FQNEAQ. CDR3 length equals 14 residues. The V end was cut by 0 bases, the J end by 6 bases, with 12 bases between. This CDR3 reads CASSLAQGLVEQYF. DNA for the CDR3: TGTGCCAGCAGCTTAGCGCAGGGATTGGTCGAGCAGTACTTC.

The chain recombines TRBV30 with TRBJ1-1; the D gene is possibly TRBD1 (5 bases). Germline loops: CDR1 GTSNPN, CDR2 SVGIG (reference sequence). The CDR3 length is 15 residues. The V end lost 5 bases, the J end lost 1 base, and 17 bases lay between the germline ends. The DNA for the CDR3 is TGTGCCTGGGGACGAAAAGGGACGTGGAACACTGAAGCTTTCTTT. This sequence encodes CAWGRKGTWNTEAFF. Drawing the rest from reference TRBV30 and TRBJ1-1, the complete variable domain is SQTIHQWPATLVQPVGSPLSLECTVEGTSNPNLYWYRQAAGRGLQLLFYSVGIGQISSEVPQNLSASRPQDRQFILSSKKLLLSDSGFYLCAWGRKGTWNTEAFFGQGTRLTVV.

This clone was detected only once. This rearrangement joins TRBV9 to TRBJ1-1; no reliable D call. CDR3 length equals 13 residues. Germline V gives CDR1 SGDLS, CDR2 YYNGEE. V shed 4 bases and J shed 1 base, with 8 bases lying between them. The CDR3 region is CASSFRQNTEAFF. As DNA, the CDR3 is TGTGCCAGCAGCTTCCGACAGAACACTGAAGCTTTCTTT.

CDR3 sequence (DNA): TGTGCCAGCAGCTTGGTGGGATACAACGGGGGCTACACCTTC. This gives the protein CASSLVGYNGGYTF. V and J are TRBV5-6 and TRBJ1-2; D gene ambiguous. This CDR3 contains 14 residues. CDR1 and CDR2 (germline): SGHDT, YYEEEE. The ends were cut back, 0 bases at V and 8 bases at J, with 14 bases in the middle.

The genes are TRBV19 and TRBJ1-1, with unresolved D. This CDR3 spans 13 amino acids. V was trimmed by 6 bases and J by 1 base, leaving 9 bases between them. Germline lookup yields CDR1 LNHDA and CDR2 SQIVND (reference sequence). DNA of the CDR3: TGTGCCAGTAGCATCGAAGCGAACACTGAAGCTTTCTTT. It specifies CASSIEANTEAFF.

V and J are TRBV2 and TRBJ1-2, with a weak D call TRBD1 (5 bases). The V end lost 4 bases, the J end lost 8 bases, and 17 bases lay between the germline ends. Per germline, CDR1 SNHLY and CDR2 FYNNEI. This CDR3 has 14 amino acids. The CDR3 sequence: CASSVLRGFLGYTF. The CDR3 DNA reads TGTGCCAGCAGTGTACTTAGGGGATTCTTGGGCTACACCTTC.

This chain joins TRBV13 and TRBJ1-1; D gene ambiguous. The germline CDR1 and CDR2 sequences are PRHDT and FYEKMQ (reference sequence). The V gene lost 3 bases and the J gene lost 5 bases, with 10 bases spanning the gap. The CDR3 is made up of 13 amino acids. CDR3 nucleotides: TGTGCCAGCAGCTTGAGCCCGAGGACTGAAGCTTTCTTT. Translating gives CASSLSPRTEAFF.

This chain joins TRBV7-9 and TRBJ1-5; D perhaps matches TRBD1 (6 bases). Trimming took 5 bases from V and 6 from J, leaving 17 bases between them. Germline lookup yields CDR1 SEHNR and CDR2 FQNEAQ (reference sequence). The CDR3 spans 15 residues. The CDR3 is CASSPQGNEGQPQHF. The CDR3 DNA is TGTGCCAGCAGCCCTCAGGGGAATGAAGGTCAGCCCCAGCATTTT.

This chain connects TRBV14 to TRBJ2-7; maybe TRBD1 (5 bases). Germline V lookup: CDR1 SGHDN, CDR2 FVKESK. The V gene lost 0 bases and the J gene lost 6 bases, with 18 bases spanning the gap. The CDR3 contains 16 residues. The DNA of the CDR3 is TGTGCCAGCAGCCAAGATGTTCGGCAGGGTAAGGTCGAGCAGTACTTC. Its translation: CASSQDVRQGKVEQYF.

V usage is TRBV4-1 and J usage is TRBJ1-5; D gene ambiguous. The germline V gene has CDR1 MGHRA and CDR2 YSYEKL. The CDR3 is made up of 16 amino acids. The V and J ends lost 0 bases and 3 bases respectively, with 12 bases between them. DNA of the CDR3: TGCGCCAGCAGCCAAGAGAGCGGGCAGAACAATCAGCCCCAGCATTTT. It is translated as CASSQESGQNNQPQHF.

The chain links TRBV20-1 to TRBJ1-1, with D perhaps matching TRBD1 (5 bases). V was clipped by 6 bases and J by 8 bases, with 13 bases between them. The CDR3 totals 11 residues. Germline V gives CDR1 DFQATT, CDR2 SNEGSKA (reference sequence). DNA for the CDR3: TGCAGTGCGAGTCGGGGCGAAGAAGCTTTCTTT. It translates to CSASRGEEAFF.

The chain links TRBV7-2 to TRBJ2-3; 8 bases are shared with TRBD2. Germline V gene sequence: CDR1 SGHTA, CDR2 FQGNSA. The CDR3 is 16 residues long. V shed 6 bases and J 0 bases; nucleotides not matched to a gene: 8. The CDR3 sequence is CASRRNGGASTDTQYF. CDR3 sequence (DNA): TGTGCCAGCAGGAGAAACGGGGGGGCAAGCACAGATACGCAGTATTTT.

This clone was picked up one time. The V call is TRBV5-1, the J call TRBJ2-2; 8 bases are shared with TRBD2. From germline, CDR1 is SGHRS and CDR2 YFSETQ. J was trimmed by 9 bases and V by 1 base; bases with no gene match: 11. CDR3 length equals 16 residues. Written as DNA, the CDR3 is TGCGCCAGCAGCTTGACTGCGGGGGGCCCTCCCCGGGAGCTGTTTTTT. It specifies CASSLTAGGPPRELFF.